The T cell receptor beta chain under discussion was sequenced for a study of sequential checkpoint blockade in melanoma. This clone was found a few times. The data were produced by immunoSEQ multiplex PCR, yet TCRdb's version contains in-frame clones alone and is incomplete. This table holds some 18,000 clones, 55% to 75% found once. The trim removed 7 bases at V and 5 bases at J, leaving 6 bases unmatched. The CDR3 extends over 15 amino acids. Germline V gene data show CDR1 as LNHDA and CDR2 as SQIVND (reference sequence). The sample's treatment: randomized to nivolumab then ipilimumab (arm A) or the reverse (arm B).

The sample here was CD8+ T cells sorted from blood (inferred from file names), taken from a patient given nivolumab and ipilimumab in sequence. The chain has TRBV19 and TRBJ1-6; 9 positions agree with TRBD1. The clonotype was recovered from a human donor with melanoma. This chain's CDR3 is CASIDGTGNNSPLHF. The CDR3, as DNA: TGTGCCAGTATTGACGGGACAGGGAATAATTCACCCCTCCACTTT.